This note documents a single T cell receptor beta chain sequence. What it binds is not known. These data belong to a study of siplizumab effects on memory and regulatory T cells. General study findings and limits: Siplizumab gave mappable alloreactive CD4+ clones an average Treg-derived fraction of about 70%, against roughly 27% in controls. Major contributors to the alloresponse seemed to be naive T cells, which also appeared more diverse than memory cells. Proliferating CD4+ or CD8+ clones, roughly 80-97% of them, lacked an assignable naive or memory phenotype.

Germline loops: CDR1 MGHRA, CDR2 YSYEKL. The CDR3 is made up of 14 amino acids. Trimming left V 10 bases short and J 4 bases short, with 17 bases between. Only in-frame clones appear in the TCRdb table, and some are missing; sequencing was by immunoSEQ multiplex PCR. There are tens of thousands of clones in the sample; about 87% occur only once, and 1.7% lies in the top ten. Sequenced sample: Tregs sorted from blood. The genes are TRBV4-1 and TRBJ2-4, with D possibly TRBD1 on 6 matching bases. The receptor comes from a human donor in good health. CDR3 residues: CATATPGQKNIQYF. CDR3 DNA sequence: TGCGCCACCGCCACGCCCGGACAGAAAAACATTCAGTACTTC.